Listed here are 24 T cell receptor beta chains from one sample, sequenced in a study of monozygotic twins with inflammatory bowel disease. Reanalyzing the 5' RACE reads, TCRdb keeps one entry per CDR3 protein, without DNA. The listing records roughly 170,000 distinct CDR3 sequences. The specimen sequenced was blood. The receptors derive from a human donor with ulcerative colitis or Crohn's disease, or a healthy co-twin of an affected twin (not recorded which).

The chain uses TRBV30 and TRBJ1-6. CDR3 length: 14 residues. Germline V lookup: CDR1 GTSNPN, CDR2 SVGIG (reference sequence). The CDR3: CAWSVALPNSPLHF.

This chain uses TRBV28 with TRBJ2-7; the TRBD1 assignment by TCRdb is unverifiable without DNA. This CDR3 is built from 16 residues. CDR1 and CDR2 from the germline V gene are MDHEN and SYDVKM. CDR3: CASSFPGRARSYEQYF.

The chain couples TRBV7-2 to TRBJ1-5; TCRdb reports TRBD1, a call that lacks DNA to check it against. The germline gives CDR1 SGHTA, CDR2 FQGNSA. The CDR3 is 15 residues long. CDR3 protein: CASSFDRNPNQPQHF.

The J gene is TRBJ2-7, the V gene TRBV11-2; no DNA is available, so the TRBD1 call from TCRdb remains unchecked. There are 19 residues in the CDR3. Germline-derived CDR1 and CDR2 are SGHAT and FQNNGV. The CDR3 is CASSLGPGTGAPIYYEQYF.

This chain uses TRBV7-8 with TRBJ2-5; TCRdb proposes TRBD2, but this gene call is untestable without DNA. The CDR3 spans 18 residues. Per the germline V gene, CDR1 is SGHVS and CDR2 is FQNEAQ. This CDR3 is CASSAGLAGVLVQETQYF. Using reference TRBV7-8 and TRBJ2-5 for the parts outside the CDR3, the full variable domain is GAGVSQSPRYKVAKRGQDVALRCDPISGHVSLFWYQQALGQGPEFLTYFQNEAQLDKSGLPSDRFFAERPEGSVSTLKIQRTQQEDSAVYLCASSAGLAGVLVQETQYFGPGTRLLVL.

The chain carries TRBV24-1 and TRBJ2-3; absent DNA, TCRdb's TRBD1 call cannot be checked. Germline V lookup: CDR1 KGHDR, CDR2 SFDVKD. This CDR3 comprises 17 residues. CDR3 amino acids: CATSDPRLEGGTDTQYF.

The genes are TRBV5-1 and TRBJ2-7; TCRdb selects TRBD1, and the lack of DNA leaves this call unchecked. Germline lookup yields CDR1 SGHRS and CDR2 YFSETQ. CDR3 length: 15 residues. The CDR3: CASSTSGTGGDEQYF.

J is TRBJ2-6 and V is TRBV20-1. CDR3 length: 14 residues. The germline CDR1 and CDR2 sequences are DFQATT and SNEGSKA (reference sequence). CDR3 in amino acids: CSARDLAGANVLTF.

The J gene is TRBJ1-2, the V gene TRBV6-1; TCRdb's assignment of TRBD1 cannot be checked, as there is no DNA. CDR1 is MNHNS, CDR2 SASEGT, per germline. This CDR3 contains 14 residues. The CDR3 loop is CASGPQGMPYGYTF.

The rearrangement uses TRBV19 and TRBJ2-1. CDR3 length: 14 residues. Per the germline V gene, CDR1 is LNHDA and CDR2 is SQIVND (reference sequence). The CDR3 protein is CASSINGQSNEQFF.

V is TRBV11-3 and J is TRBJ2-1; TCRdb's D call, TRBD1, is unchecked because there is no DNA. This CDR3 region has 16 residues. Germline values: CDR1 SGHNT, CDR2 YENEEA. The CDR3 loop reads CASSQSPGAVYNEQFF.

The CDR3 sequence: CASSIGLAAYNEQFF. This rearrangement joins TRBV5-1 to TRBJ2-1; TCRdb's assignment of TRBD2 cannot be checked, as there is no DNA. This CDR3 contains 15 residues. The germline CDR1 and CDR2 sequences are SGHRS and YFSETQ.

The rearrangement uses TRBV28 and TRBJ2-2; checking the TCRdb D call of TRBD2 is not possible without DNA. The length of the CDR3 is 15 residues. Germline V CDR1 and CDR2: MDHEN, SYDVKM. Here the CDR3 reads CASSLGLGLTGELFF.

The chain uses TRBV29-1 and TRBJ2-5; absent DNA, TCRdb's TRBD2 call cannot be checked. CDR3 size: 12 residues. Per the germline V gene, CDR1 is SQVTM and CDR2 is ANQGSEA. CDR3 amino acids: CSFHGVRETQYF. Looking up the rest from reference TRBV29-1 and TRBJ2-5 gives the full variable domain: SAVISQKPSRDICQRGTSLTIQCQVDSQVTMMFWYRQQPGQSLTLIATANQGSEATYESGFVIDKFPISRPNLTFSTLTVSNMSPEDSSIYLCSFHGVRETQYFGPGTRLLVL.

The chain joins TRBV7-8 to TRBJ1-2; TCRdb indicates TRBD1, and absent DNA this call remains unverified. Germline V gives CDR1 SGHVS, CDR2 FQNEAQ. The CDR3 length is 14 residues. The chain's CDR3 is CASTLQGEDYGYTF. Based on the CDR3 plus reference TRBV7-8 and TRBJ1-2, the full variable domain is GAGVSQSPRYKVAKRGQDVALRCDPISGHVSLFWYQQALGQGPEFLTYFQNEAQLDKSGLPSDRFFAERPEGSVSTLKIQRTQQEDSAVYLCASTLQGEDYGYTFGSGTRLTVV.

The genes are TRBV7-9 and TRBJ2-1; TCRdb calls TRBD1, which cannot be checked without DNA. Germline lookup yields CDR1 SEHNR and CDR2 FQNEAQ (reference sequence). The CDR3 is 15 amino acids. The CDR3 sequence is CASSPETGFYNEQFF.

The chain is built from TRBV12-3 or TRBV12-4 and TRBJ1-1. The CDR3 is 13 amino acids. The CDR3 sequence: CASSLSENTEAFF.

The chain links TRBV5-4 to TRBJ2-7; the D gene TCRdb calls, TRBD1, cannot be checked with no DNA. The germline gives CDR1 SGHNT, CDR2 YYREEE (reference sequence). The CDR3 sequence is 15 residues long. This chain's CDR3 is CASSPQGQTQYEQYF.

This chain connects TRBV11-2 to TRBJ2-1. The CDR3 sequence is 17 residues long. Germline CDR1 is SGHAT and CDR2 is FQNNGV. The CDR3 protein is CASSAYPKRDGNNEQFF.

The chain is built from TRBV7-2 and TRBJ2-7; absent DNA, TCRdb's TRBD1 call cannot be checked. The CDR3 length is 14 residues. Germline loops: CDR1 SGHTA, CDR2 FQGNSA. The CDR3 spells CASSKPGPNYEQYF.

The chain links TRBV30 to TRBJ2-7; no DNA is available, so the TRBD2 call from TCRdb remains unchecked. The germline V gene has CDR1 GTSNPN and CDR2 SVGIG (reference sequence). This CDR3 is 12 amino acids long. CDR3 residues: CAWNSGAYEQYF.

The chain recombines TRBV3-1 with TRBJ2-7; TCRdb's D gene call, TRBD1, goes unchecked for lack of DNA. CDR3 length equals 17 residues. Germline CDR1 LGHDT, CDR2 YNNKEL (reference sequence). CDR3 loop: CASSLRRGRPGRYEQYF.

The chain recombines TRBV29-1 with TRBJ1-3. The CDR3 runs 11 residues. Germline lookup yields CDR1 SQVTM and CDR2 ANQGSEA. CDR3 sequence: CSVEHRNTIYF.

The gene calls are TRBV11-2 and TRBJ1-5; checking the TCRdb D call of TRBD1 is not possible without DNA. The CDR3 has 15 amino acids. The germline gives CDR1 SGHAT, CDR2 FQNNGV. CDR3 sequence: CASSLGTGGVVPQHF.